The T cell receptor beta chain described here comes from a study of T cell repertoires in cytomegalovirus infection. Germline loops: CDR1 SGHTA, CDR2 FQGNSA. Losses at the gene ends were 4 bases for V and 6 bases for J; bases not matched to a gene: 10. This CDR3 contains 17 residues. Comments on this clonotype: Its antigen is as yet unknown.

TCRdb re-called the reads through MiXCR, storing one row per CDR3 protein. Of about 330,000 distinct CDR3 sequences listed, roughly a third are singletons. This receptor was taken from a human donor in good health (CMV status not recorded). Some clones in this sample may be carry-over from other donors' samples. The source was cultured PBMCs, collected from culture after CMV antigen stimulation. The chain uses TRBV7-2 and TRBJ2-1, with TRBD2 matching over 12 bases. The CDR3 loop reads CASSYLTSGSALNEQFF. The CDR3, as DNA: TGTGCCAGCAGCTACCTGACTAGCGGGAGTGCTCTCAATGAGCAGTTCTTC.